The clone carrying this T cell receptor beta chain was seen many times. Its target is unknown. Regarding time point: newly diagnosed GD, antithyroid drugs for less than 3 months. Extracted RNA from PBMCs served as the source of the TCR library. This CDR3 contains 15 residues. Germline V gene data show CDR1 as SGHTA and CDR2 as FQGNSA. The V end was cut by 0 bases, the J end by 1 base, with 6 bases between. The record originates from a study of regulatory T cells in long-lasting Graves disease. Findings of the study overall: TRBV28, TRBJ1-2 and TRBJ2-5 were segments that persistent disease favored. In persistent patients, shared public clonotypes (under 3,000) outnumbered those in new patients (around 1,000).

Sequencing libraries for TCR beta were prepared with iRepertoire HTBI primers and Arm-PCR of CDR3 regions. TCRdb fed the multiplex PCR reads into MiXCR, producing one record per CDR3 protein. The sample holds more than 400,000 distinct CDR3 sequences; about a sixth are singletons and the top ten take approximately 12%. The sample was also linked to a second study, of T cells in Graves' hyperthyroidism and ophthalmopathy.

This TCR was recovered from a woman in her 30s with Graves disease. The V call is TRBV7-2, the J call TRBJ2-2; D is unclear. The material sequenced was peripheral blood mononuclear cells (PBMCs), taken at new diagnosis, from a patient treated with antithyroid drugs. The DNA for the CDR3 is TGTGCCAGCAGCTTAGCCTATGTGAACACCGGGGAGCTGTTTTTT. This codes for CASSLAYVNTGELFF. The entire variable domain, with the rest obtained from reference TRBV7-2 and TRBJ2-2, is as follows: GAGVSQSPSNKVTEKGKDVELRCDPISGHTALYWYRQSLGQGLEFLIYFQGNSAPDKSGLPSDRFSAERTGGSVSTLTIQRTQQEDSAVYLCASSLAYVNTGELFFGEGSRLTVL.